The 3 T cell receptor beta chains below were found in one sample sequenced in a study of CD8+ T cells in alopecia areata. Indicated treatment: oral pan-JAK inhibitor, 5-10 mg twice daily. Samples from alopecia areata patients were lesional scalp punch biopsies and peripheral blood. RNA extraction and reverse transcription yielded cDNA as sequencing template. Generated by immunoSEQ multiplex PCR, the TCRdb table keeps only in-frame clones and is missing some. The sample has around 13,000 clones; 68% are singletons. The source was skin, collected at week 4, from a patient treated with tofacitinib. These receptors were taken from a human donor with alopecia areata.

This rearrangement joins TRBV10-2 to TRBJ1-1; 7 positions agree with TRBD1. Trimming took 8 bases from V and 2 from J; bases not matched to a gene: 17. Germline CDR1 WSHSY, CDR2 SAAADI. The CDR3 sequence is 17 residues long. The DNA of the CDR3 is TGCGCCAGCTCCAGAGCCCGGACAGGTATACAAAACACTGAAGCTTTCTTT. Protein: CASSRARTGIQNTEAFF.

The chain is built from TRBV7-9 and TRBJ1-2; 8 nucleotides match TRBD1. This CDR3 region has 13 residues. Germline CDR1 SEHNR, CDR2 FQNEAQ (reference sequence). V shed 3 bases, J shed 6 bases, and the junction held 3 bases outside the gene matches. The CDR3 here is CASSLTGADGYTF. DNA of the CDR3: TGTGCCAGCAGCTTGACAGGGGCGGATGGCTACACCTTC.

Here the CDR3 reads CASSLGTAYEQYF. The DNA for the CDR3 is TGTGCCAGCAGCTTAGGGACAGCCTACGAGCAGTACTTC. The chain couples TRBV7-2 to TRBJ2-5; D is perhaps TRBD1 (6 bases). TRBJ2-7 explains the end of the DNA better; the J call may be wrong. This CDR3 is built from 13 residues. Germline V gives CDR1 SGHTA, CDR2 FQGNSA.